The 5 T cell receptor beta chains below all came from one sample that was sequenced in a study of cytomegalovirus exposure and HLA in healthy donors. It was with 60 Vbeta and 13 Jbeta primers that the PCR ran. Only in-frame clones appear in the TCRdb table, and some are missing; sequencing was by immunoSEQ multiplex PCR. Seen here are fewer than 65,000 clones, around 87% observed once, and the top ten hold approximately 1.5%. Material for sequencing was PBMCs. These receptors were obtained from a man younger than 35 in good health and CMV-seronegative.

The chain recombines TRBV13 with TRBJ2-1, with TRBD2 identical over 13 bases. The CDR3 consists of 16 residues. Trimming removed 5 bases from V and 7 bases from J; junction bases left unmatched: 8. Germline V CDR1 and CDR2: PRHDT, FYEKMQ (reference sequence). In DNA, the CDR3 is TGTGCCAGCAGCCCTAGGGGACTAGCGGGGTCAAATGAGCAGTTCTTC. This translates into CASSPRGLAGSNEQFF.

This chain links TRBV6-5 with TRBJ2-7, with D possibly TRBD1 on 6 matching bases. The CDR3 loop spans 16 amino acids. CDR1 is MNHEY and CDR2 is SVGAGI in the germline V gene. The ends were cut back, 3 bases at V and 2 bases at J, with 17 bases in the middle. The CDR3: CASSYSFGDIPYEQYF. For the CDR3, the DNA is TGTGCCAGCAGTTATTCTTTCGGGGACATTCCCTACGAGCAGTACTTC.

J is TRBJ2-1 and V is TRBV6-5, with D perhaps TRBD1 (5 bases). Germline CDR1 and CDR2: MNHEY and SVGAGI. The CDR3 sequence is 14 residues long. The V gene lost 4 bases and the J gene lost 5 bases, with 12 bases spanning the gap. For the CDR3, the DNA is TGTGCCAGCAGTTCCCTGACAGCAAACAATGAGCAGTTCTTC. It encodes CASSSLTANNEQFF.

This clone came up a few times. The V gene is TRBV7-9, the J gene TRBJ2-7; D possibly corresponds to TRBD2 (6 bases). Between the trimmed V and J ends, which lost 1 base and 6 bases, there was a span of 7 bases. This CDR3 spans 12 amino acids. Germline CDR1 SEHNR, CDR2 FQNEAQ (reference sequence). CDR3 nucleotides: TGTGCCAGCAGCTTAGAAGCGGGCGAGCAGTACTTC. Its translation: CASSLEAGEQYF.

The chain joins TRBV6-1 to TRBJ1-4; D is unclear. Per germline, CDR1 MNHNS and CDR2 SASEGT. The CDR3 totals 14 residues. The V and J ends lost 2 bases and 8 bases respectively, with 12 bases between them. CDR3 in amino acids: CASSELIAGEKLFF. The CDR3 DNA sequence: TGTGCCAGCAGTGAACTGATTGCTGGCGAAAAACTGTTTTTT.